Each of the 28 T cell receptor beta chains below was sequenced from the same sample in a study of T cells in localized non-small cell lung cancer. Produced via immunoSEQ multiplex PCR; TCRdb's table is partial and in-frame only. The sample holds thousands of clones, roughly 30% seen once. Sample: lung tumor tissue, taken before any cancer treatment. The receptors derive from a man aged 35-75 years with stage II squamous cell lung carcinoma.

This chain uses TRBV5-1 with TRBJ2-7; 8 nucleotides match TRBD2. The V gene end was trimmed by 4 bases and the J gene end by 1 base; junction bases not matched to a gene: 4. CDR1 and CDR2 from the germline V gene are SGHRS and YFSETQ. This CDR3 is built from 14 residues. This CDR3 reads CASSPGLESYEQYF. The CDR3 coding sequence is TGCGCCAGCAGCCCGGGACTAGAGTCCTACGAGCAGTACTTC.

The chain carries TRBV29-1 and TRBJ1-2; 7 bases map to TRBD1. V was clipped by 4 bases and J by 5 bases; unmatched bases: 7. Germline V gene sequence: CDR1 SQVTM, CDR2 ANQGSEA. CDR3 length equals 13 residues. This chain's CDR3 is CSVVQGQVYGYTF. CDR3 coding DNA: TGCAGCGTTGTGCAAGGACAGGTGTATGGCTACACCTTC. The entire variable domain, with the rest obtained from reference TRBV29-1 and TRBJ1-2, is as follows: SAVISQKPSRDICQRGTSLTIQCQVDSQVTMMFWYRQQPGQSLTLIATANQGSEATYESGFVIDKFPISRPNLTFSTLTVSNMSPEDSSIYLCSVVQGQVYGYTFGSGTRLTVV.

Only a few counts were recorded for this clone. The rearrangement uses TRBV7-7 and TRBJ1-1, with TRBD1 matching 8 bases. Trimming at V came to 1 base and at J to 4 bases, leaving 8 bases not matched to a gene. CDR1 is SSHAT, CDR2 FNYEAQ, per germline (reference sequence). This CDR3 contains 16 residues. CDR3 bases: TGTGCCAGCAGCTTAGGAAGACAGGGGCCAACCACTGAAGCTTTCTTT. Its protein is CASSLGRQGPTTEAFF.

V gene TRBV11-1 combines with J gene TRBJ2-5; D ambiguous. Trimming stripped 6 bases from V and 1 base from J, with 12 bases between. The CDR3 is 14 residues long. In germline, CDR1 is SGHAT, CDR2 FQDESV (reference sequence). CDR3 DNA sequence: TGTGCCAGCAGTCTCTCCCGGGCCCAAGAGACCCAGTACTTC. Translation: CASSLSRAQETQYF.

This rearrangement joins TRBV11-3 to TRBJ1-4; weak D call: TRBD1 (6 bases). Trimming took off 1 base at V and 3 bases at J, with 6 bases between the two ends. The CDR3 has 14 residues. Germline CDR1 SGHNT, CDR2 YENEEA. CDR3 residues: CASSLGGPNEKLFF. In DNA, the CDR3 is TGTGCCAGCAGCTTAGGGGGGCCTAATGAAAAACTGTTTTTT.

V gene TRBV11-3 combines with J gene TRBJ2-3, with D maybe TRBD2 (5 bases). CDR1 SGHNT and CDR2 YENEEA come from the germline V gene. The CDR3 totals 18 residues. Trimming took 3 bases from V and 4 from J, leaving 23 bases between them. CDR3 sequence (DNA): TGTGCCAGCAGCTTGGCCGGGTGGGCGGACTCCCCTTCAGATACGCAGTATTTT. Its protein product is CASSLAGWADSPSDTQYF.

This clone is large. The V gene is TRBV14, the J gene TRBJ2-1; 9 positions agree with TRBD2. This CDR3 has 16 residues. V was clipped by 6 bases and J by 2 bases; unmatched bases: 8. Per the germline V gene, CDR1 is SGHDN and CDR2 is FVKESK. CDR3 loop: CASSRTGLATYNEQFF. The CDR3 DNA is TGTGCCAGCAGTCGAACGGGACTAGCTACCTACAATGAGCAGTTCTTC.

This clone was recorded a few times. The chain joins TRBV28 to TRBJ1-2; tentatively, D is TRBD1 (5 bases). This CDR3 contains 13 residues. V lost 5 bases and J 9 bases, leaving 16 bases between the germline ends. CDR1 and CDR2 from the germline V gene are MDHEN and SYDVKM. CDR3 sequence (DNA): TGTGCCAGCAGTCCCGCGGACACCAGGAGCTACACCTTC. It specifies CASSPADTRSYTF.

The chain is built from TRBV28 and TRBJ2-7; no clear D. V lost 2 bases to trimming and J lost 3 bases, with 14 bases between them. This CDR3 contains 15 residues. Germline loops: CDR1 MDHEN, CDR2 SYDVKM. The CDR3 DNA is TGTGCCAGCAGTTTAAGTCTGAGGTTGGGCTACGAGCAGTACTTC. It codes for CASSLSLRLGYEQYF.

This clone turned up a few times. The chain has TRBV11-3 and TRBJ2-7; TRBD2 agrees at 8 bases. The CDR3 contains 15 residues. CDR1 and CDR2 from the germline V gene are SGHNT and YENEEA. The ends lost 3 bases at V and 2 bases at J; junction bases unmatched: 6. The CDR3 loop reads CASSFRGGNAYEQYF. CDR3 nucleotides: TGTGCCAGCAGCTTCCGGGGGGGTAATGCCTACGAGCAGTACTTC.

Judged by abundance, this clone is medium-sized. The chain carries TRBV10-2 and TRBJ1-1; D remains unclear. The CDR3 totals 14 residues. The germline V and J ends were trimmed by 6 bases and 4 bases, with 15 bases remaining between them. The germline CDR1 and CDR2 sequences are WSHSY and SAAADI. The CDR3 region has the DNA TGCGCCAGCAGGGCCTGGGTAGAGGGCACTGAAGCTTTCTTT. Amino acid sequence: CASRAWVEGTEAFF.

Judged by abundance, this clone is medium-sized. This chain uses TRBV7-2 with TRBJ1-1; the D is unclear. Germline CDR1 reads SGHTA; CDR2 reads FQGNSA. The CDR3 runs 13 residues. With 2 bases removed from V and 1 base from J, the gap between germline ends came to 5 bases. CDR3 coding DNA: TGTGCCAGCAGCTTAAGGGAGAACACTGAAGCTTTCTTT. It codes for CASSLRENTEAFF.

This sequence joins TRBV11-3 and TRBJ2-2; D remains unclear. Per the germline V gene, CDR1 is SGHNT and CDR2 is YENEEA. Trimming pared 0 bases from V and 0 bases from J, leaving 8 bases between. This CDR3 comprises 16 residues. This CDR3 is CASSLDGSANTGELFF. Written as DNA, the CDR3 is TGTGCCAGCAGCTTAGATGGATCAGCGAACACCGGGGAGCTGTTTTTT.

The chain joins TRBV30 to TRBJ1-2, with D unresolved. The CDR3 totals 14 residues. The germline CDR1 and CDR2 sequences are GTSNPN and SVGIG (reference sequence). V lost 3 bases and J lost 6, with 17 bases in between. CDR3 bases: TGTGCCTGGAGGGGCCGGGCTCCCTTTGATGGCTACACCTTC. It specifies CAWRGRAPFDGYTF.

In its sample, this clone was seen a few times. V is TRBV6-8 and J is TRBJ2-1, with D maybe TRBD1 (6 bases). The CDR3 extends over 16 amino acids. V shed 0 bases and J shed 3 bases, with 12 bases lying between them. Germline lookup yields CDR1 MNHGY and CDR2 SAAAGT. The chain's CDR3 is CASSYSRGGLYNEQFF. The CDR3, as DNA: TGTGCCAGCAGTTACTCGAGAGGGGGTCTCTACAATGAGCAGTTCTTC.

The chain links TRBV9 to TRBJ2-3; TRBD2 matches at 9 bases. Germline V gene sequence: CDR1 SGDLS, CDR2 YYNGEE. J was trimmed by 5 bases and V by 0 bases; bases with no gene match: 13. The CDR3 length is 18 residues. Here the CDR3 reads CASSVGLGGGAPRDTQYF. The CDR3 DNA reads TGTGCCAGCAGCGTAGGATTAGGCGGGGGGGCTCCGCGAGATACGCAGTATTTT.

This clone has more than one count but fewer than ten. This chain joins TRBV10-3 and TRBJ2-6, with D possibly matching TRBD1 (5 bases). Germline V gene sequence: CDR1 ENHRY, CDR2 SYGVKD. There are 18 residues in the CDR3. Trimming stripped 0 bases from V and 0 bases from J, with 12 bases between. This CDR3 reads CAISESRAGISGANVLTF. The CDR3 DNA is TGTGCCATCAGTGAGTCTCGGGCAGGGATCTCTGGGGCCAACGTCCTGACTTTC.

The V call is TRBV19, the J call TRBJ2-4; 9 nucleotides agree with TRBD2. Germline-derived CDR1 and CDR2 are LNHDA and SQIVND (reference sequence). J lost 5 bases, V lost 5 bases, and 10 bases had no gene match. The CDR3 spans 16 residues. The CDR3 bases are TGTGCCAGTAGTGTCCCCGGGACTAGCAAACAAAACATTCAGTACTTC. Its translation is CASSVPGTSKQNIQYF.

V is TRBV11-3 and J is TRBJ1-4; D remains unclear. V gave up 6 bases and J gave up 0 bases, with 11 bases separating them. Germline CDR1 reads SGHNT; CDR2 reads YENEEA. CDR3 length equals 15 residues. The CDR3 region has the DNA TGTGCCAGCAGTTCTTTAAGTGCAACTAATGAAAAACTGTTTTTT. Residues: CASSSLSATNEKLFF.

This clone qualifies as large. The gene calls are TRBV29-1 and TRBJ1-2, with D unclear. Per the germline V gene, CDR1 is SQVTM and CDR2 is ANQGSEA. V was trimmed by 4 bases and J by 2 bases, leaving 8 bases between them. This CDR3 region has 12 residues. The CDR3 here is CSVVGGNYGYTF. CDR3 DNA: TGCAGCGTTGTAGGTGGAAACTATGGCTACACCTTC.

V gene TRBV18 combines with J gene TRBJ1-3, with 7 bases matching TRBD1. Trimming at V came to 8 bases and at J to 0 bases, leaving 1 base not matched to a gene. This CDR3 contains 13 residues. The germline CDR1 and CDR2 sequences are KGHSH and LQKENI. The CDR3 DNA reads TGTGCCAGCCGACAGGGCTCTGGAAACACCATATATTTT. Its translation: CASRQGSGNTIYF.

V is TRBV30 and J is TRBJ2-3; D is uncertain. Germline values: CDR1 GTSNPN, CDR2 SVGIG (reference sequence). This CDR3 is 13 amino acids long. The V and J ends lost 0 bases and 6 bases respectively, with 10 bases between them. Written as DNA, the CDR3 is TGTGCCTGGAGTGTGGGAAACGGCGATACGCAGTATTTT. Protein: CAWSVGNGDTQYF.

The V and J genes are TRBV28 and TRBJ1-1; TRBD1 matches at 10 bases. This CDR3 has 14 amino acids. CDR1 and CDR2 from the germline V gene are MDHEN and SYDVKM. Losses at the gene ends were 10 bases for V and 5 bases for J; bases not matched to a gene: 10. CDR3 coding DNA: TGTGCCACCTGGGTGGGACAGGGGCTTACTGAAGCTTTCTTT. Translated: CATWVGQGLTEAFF.

The sample holds one count of this clone. This chain links TRBV29-1 with TRBJ1-2, with D maybe TRBD1 (5 bases). Trimming cost V 6 bases and J 4 bases, with 12 bases left between them. CDR3 length equals 12 residues. CDR1 and CDR2 (germline): SQVTM, ANQGSEA. The CDR3 region has the DNA TGCAGCGTCGGTAGGGGATCCTATGGCTACACCTTC. This encodes CSVGRGSYGYTF.

The genes are TRBV30 and TRBJ1-1; TRBD1 might be the D (6 bases). Trimming left V 0 bases short and J 1 base short, with 6 bases between. CDR1 and CDR2 (germline): GTSNPN, SVGIG (reference sequence). This CDR3 contains 13 residues. The DNA for the CDR3 is TGTGCCTGGAGTGTACAGGGGAACACTGAAGCTTTCTTT. Encoded protein: CAWSVQGNTEAFF. The variable domain in full, completed from reference TRBV30 and TRBJ1-1, reads SQTIHQWPATLVQPVGSPLSLECTVEGTSNPNLYWYRQAAGRGLQLLFYSVGIGQISSEVPQNLSASRPQDRQFILSSKKLLLSDSGFYLCAWSVQGNTEAFFGQGTRLTVV.

This clone was seen a few times. The rearrangement links TRBV11-1 to TRBJ1-2, with a weak D call TRBD1 (5 bases). The V and J ends lost 3 bases and 7 bases respectively, with 15 bases between them. The germline CDR1 and CDR2 sequences are SGHAT and FQDESV (reference sequence). The CDR3 runs 14 residues. This CDR3 is CASSLMTGLAGYTF. The DNA of the CDR3 is TGTGCCAGCAGCTTGATGACGGGACTAGCTGGCTACACCTTC.

The genes are TRBV19 and TRBJ1-2; D uncertain. CDR1 and CDR2 from the germline V gene are LNHDA and SQIVND (reference sequence). The CDR3 runs to 15 residues. The V end lost 3 bases, the J end lost 9 bases, and 20 bases lay between the germline ends. CDR3 DNA sequence: TGTGCCAGTAGTATGGGGAGCCGCTTCCTCTTTCGCTACACCTTC. Its translation is CASSMGSRFLFRYTF.

The rearrangement links TRBV29-1 to TRBJ1-2; D not certain. The CDR3 length is 14 residues. Germline V gene lookup returns CDR1 SQVTM and CDR2 ANQGSEA. The ends were cut back, 6 bases at V and 8 bases at J, with 22 bases in the middle. CDR3 loop: CSVPRRTENAGYTF. The DNA of the CDR3 is TGCAGCGTCCCCAGAAGGACGGAAAATGCGGGCTACACCTTC.